Presented here are 19 T cell receptor beta chains from one specimen sequenced in a study of cytomegalovirus exposure and HLA in healthy donors. Amplification used 60 Vbeta primers and 13 Jbeta primers. TCRdb keeps only in-frame clones here, not all; method: immunoSEQ multiplex PCR. Of more than 95,000 clones in the sample, 75% were seen once. Sequencing input: PBMCs. The receptors derive from a woman between 18 and 29 years old in good health and CMV-seronegative.

The chain couples TRBV30 to TRBJ1-1; 7 bases are a match to TRBD1. The CDR3 extends over 14 amino acids. V gave up 5 bases and J gave up 4 bases; unmatched junction bases: 10. Germline values: CDR1 GTSNPN, CDR2 SVGIG (reference sequence). In nucleotides, the CDR3 is TGTGCCTGGGACAGGGAAGGTGGGAGCACTGAAGCTTTCTTT. It encodes CAWDREGGSTEAFF. The variable domain in full, with the rest retrieved from reference TRBV30 and TRBJ1-1, is SQTIHQWPATLVQPVGSPLSLECTVEGTSNPNLYWYRQAAGRGLQLLFYSVGIGQISSEVPQNLSASRPQDRQFILSSKKLLLSDSGFYLCAWDREGGSTEAFFGQGTRLTVV.

This chain joins TRBV13 and TRBJ1-6; no definite D call. The CDR3 totals 12 residues. Germline CDR1 reads PRHDT; CDR2 reads FYEKMQ (reference sequence). Trimming removed 5 bases at V and 13 bases at J, with 12 bases between. CDR3 bases: TGTGCCAGCAGCCGCCCGGAGGCTCCCCTCCACTTT. Translating it yields CASSRPEAPLHF.

The chain uses TRBV6-1 and TRBJ2-1; D is undetermined. The germline V gene has CDR1 MNHNS and CDR2 SASEGT. The CDR3 is made up of 11 amino acids. Trimming removed 5 bases from V and 7 bases from J, with 6 bases in between. The CDR3: CASSSKNEQFF. In nucleotides, the CDR3 is TGTGCCAGCAGTTCTAAGAATGAGCAGTTCTTC.

The count of this clone is one. This chain uses TRBV4-1 with TRBJ2-3; D might be TRBD2 (5 bases). V gave up 5 bases and J gave up 1 base, with 7 bases separating them. The CDR3 covers 13 residues. From germline, CDR1 is MGHRA and CDR2 YSYEKL. CDR3 nucleotide sequence: TGCGCCAGCAGCGGGAGTGGCACAGATACGCAGTATTTT. Its translation: CASSGSGTDTQYF.

The chain couples TRBV5-4 to TRBJ2-7; 10 bases are shared with TRBD2. This CDR3 contains 15 residues. The germline V gene encodes CDR1 SGHNT and CDR2 YYREEE (reference sequence). J lost 3 bases, V lost 4 bases, and 7 bases had no gene match. CDR3 sequence: CASSVLAGGFYEQYF. The CDR3 DNA follows: TGTGCCAGCAGCGTCTTAGCGGGGGGTTTCTACGAGCAGTACTTC.

This clone was observed a single time. The CDR3 DNA reads as TGTGCCAGCAGTTTATCGTTGACAGGCTCTAACTATGGCTACACCTTC. Its protein product is CASSLSLTGSNYGYTF. The V gene is TRBV27, the J gene TRBJ1-2; D is possibly TRBD1 (6 bases). The CDR3 has 16 amino acids. Deletions cut 0 bases from V and 0 bases from J, with 11 bases between. Germline CDR1 MNHEY, CDR2 SMNVEV (reference sequence).

The chain links TRBV5-6 to TRBJ2-3; 8 bases agree with TRBD2. Per the germline V gene, CDR1 is SGHDT and CDR2 is YYEEEE. The CDR3 runs to 15 residues. The trim removed 2 bases at V and 1 base at J, leaving 3 bases unmatched. CDR3 DNA: TGTGCCAGCAGCTTCGGGAGGGGACGCACAGATACGCAGTATTTT. Amino acid sequence: CASSFGRGRTDTQYF.

This sequence joins TRBV5-4 and TRBJ2-3; TRBD2 aligns across 7 bases. CDR1 is SGHNT, CDR2 YYREEE, per germline (reference sequence). The CDR3 consists of 16 residues. V was clipped by 0 bases and J by 3 bases; unmatched bases: 7. CDR3 in DNA: TGTGCCAGCAGCTTGGTGGTGACAGCGGGGACAGATACGCAGTATTTT. Residues: CASSLVVTAGTDTQYF.

V usage is TRBV29-1 and J usage is TRBJ1-1; the D gene is possibly TRBD1 (6 bases). Trimming took 4 bases from V and 11 from J, leaving 17 bases between them. This CDR3 contains 12 residues. Germline V gene sequence: CDR1 SQVTM, CDR2 ANQGSEA. The chain's CDR3 is CSVVRQGFEAFF. In DNA, the CDR3 is TGCAGCGTTGTCCGGCAGGGGTTTGAGGCTTTCTTT.

V is TRBV7-9 and J is TRBJ2-3, with D maybe TRBD1 (5 bases). V lost 0 bases, J lost 6 bases, and 7 bases lay in between. The CDR3 is 13 amino acids. Germline-derived CDR1 and CDR2 are SEHNR and FQNEAQ (reference sequence). The CDR3, as DNA: TGTGCCAGCAGCTTAGCGGGGCGGGATACGCAGTATTTT. Its protein is CASSLAGRDTQYF.

The chain recombines TRBV6-4 with TRBJ2-1, with D perhaps TRBD1 (7 bases). Germline CDR1 MRHNA, CDR2 SNTAGT. The CDR3 consists of 15 residues. The V end was cut by 2 bases, the J end by 7 bases, with 15 bases between. Here the CDR3 reads CASSDVGQGGNEQFF. The CDR3 region has the DNA TGTGCCAGCAGTGACGTAGGGCAGGGGGGAAATGAGCAGTTCTTC.

This clone was seen a handful of times. The V and J genes are TRBV2 and TRBJ2-7, with 11 bases fitting TRBD2. This CDR3 spans 18 amino acids. CDR1 and CDR2 from the germline V gene are SNHLY and FYNNEI. Unmatched junction bases numbered 16, after V lost 5 bases and J lost 4 bases. CDR3 coding DNA: TGTGCCAGCAGTCTAAACACGCTAGCGGGGGGAGGTAGTTACGAGCAGTACTTC. This sequence encodes CASSLNTLAGGGSYEQYF.

This clone has only a few counts. The chain couples TRBV29-1 to TRBJ2-3; D not certain. Germline values: CDR1 SQVTM, CDR2 ANQGSEA. This CDR3 is built from 13 residues. Trimming took 7 bases from V and 1 from J, leaving 12 bases between them. The CDR3 reads CSATGGGTDTQYF. The CDR3, as DNA: TGCAGCGCCACCGGCGGTGGCACAGATACGCAGTATTTT.

The chain carries TRBV7-9 and TRBJ1-1, with unresolved D. V was shortened by 3 bases and J by 1 base, with 6 bases between the two germline ends. This CDR3 region has 13 residues. From germline, CDR1 is SEHNR and CDR2 FQNEAQ (reference sequence). The chain's CDR3 is CASSFPGNTEAFF. CDR3 nucleotides: TGTGCCAGCAGCTTCCCAGGGAACACTGAAGCTTTCTTT.

V gene TRBV5-4 combines with J gene TRBJ2-5; weak D call: TRBD1 (6 bases). This CDR3 contains 15 residues. The V gene's germline CDR1 is SGHNT and CDR2 YYREEE (reference sequence). V lost 0 bases and J 3 bases, leaving 12 bases between the germline ends. The DNA for the CDR3 is TGTGCCAGCAGCTTGGCGTCCGGACAGAAAGAGACCCAGTACTTC. Protein sequence: CASSLASGQKETQYF.

This rearrangement joins TRBV10-3 to TRBJ1-6; 7 nucleotides match TRBD1. The CDR3 is made up of 17 amino acids. V lost 0 bases to trimming and J lost 6 bases; unmatched junction nucleotides: 8. Per germline, CDR1 ENHRY and CDR2 SYGVKD. DNA of the CDR3: TGTGCCATCAGTGAGTCGACAGGGTCCCCTTTTAATTCACCCCTCCACTTT. Its translation is CAISESTGSPFNSPLHF.

CDR3 DNA: TGTGCCAGCAGTCTAGACGGTCTAGCGGGCATCCAAGAGACCCAGTACTTC. Translating gives CASSLDGLAGIQETQYF. The rearrangement uses TRBV7-2 and TRBJ2-5, with TRBD2 identical over 8 bases. Losses at the gene ends were 6 bases for V and 1 base for J; bases not matched to a gene: 13. This CDR3 is built from 17 residues. Per the germline V gene, CDR1 is SGHTA and CDR2 is FQGNSA. The whole variable domain, remainder taken from reference TRBV7-2 and TRBJ2-5, is GAGVSQSPSNKVTEKGKDVELRCDPISGHTALYWYRQSLGQGLEFLIYFQGNSAPDKSGLPSDRFSAERTGGSVSTLTIQRTQQEDSAVYLCASSLDGLAGIQETQYFGPGTRLLVL.

Written as DNA, the CDR3 is TGCGCCAGCAGCGAACACGGACTCTCCTACGAGCAGTACTTC. Its protein product is CASSEHGLSYEQYF. The chain uses TRBV5-1 and TRBJ2-7, with a weak D call TRBD2 (5 bases). Germline-derived CDR1 and CDR2 are SGHRS and YFSETQ. The V gene lost 4 bases and the J gene lost 0 bases, with 11 bases spanning the gap. The CDR3 totals 14 residues.

This rearrangement joins TRBV28 to TRBJ1-6, with TRBD1 matching over 7 bases. V lost 6 bases to trimming and J lost 7 bases; unmatched junction nucleotides: 6. In germline, CDR1 is MDHEN, CDR2 SYDVKM. This CDR3 is 14 amino acids long. CDR3 sequence reads: CASSLGTANSPLHF. CDR3 sequence (DNA): TGTGCCAGCAGCCTTGGGACAGCCAATTCACCCCTCCACTTT.